This TCR beta chain was retrieved from a study of cytomegalovirus exposure and HLA in healthy donors. Whole-study results and caveats: Some segments of the V type, notably TRBV6-2 and TRBV6-3, were excluded as indistinguishable. Researchers reported in a later analysis that a missense DCLRE1C variant was tied to TCR beta V- and J-gene trimming. The study carried out a later analysis of TCR beta sequences. It associated 16,951 of them with specific HLA alleles at a false discovery rate of 0.05.

V lost 3 bases and J lost 3, with 10 bases in between. The germline V gene encodes CDR1 SGHAT and CDR2 FQDESV (reference sequence). The length of the CDR3 is 14 residues. Donors counted as nominally healthy when sampled, yet unrecorded immune exposures were likely. This clone turned up a few times. Its antigen remains unknown. This PCR relied on a set of 60 Vbeta primers and 13 Jbeta primers. Libraries were prepared by immunoSEQ multiplex PCR; TCRdb keeps only in-frame clonotypes and omits some of them. Here the sample spans about 150,000 clones, roughly 80% being singletons. Specimen: PBMCs. The clonotype was recovered from a male donor in good health and CMV-seronegative. The chain links TRBV11-1 to TRBJ2-3; tentatively, D is TRBD1 (6 bases). CDR3 in amino acids: CASSFLTGTDTQYF. The CDR3 region has the DNA TGTGCCAGCAGCTTCCTGACAGGAACAGATACGCAGTATTTT.